These 12 T cell receptor beta chains were sequenced from one sample in a study of CD4 T cells in relation to SARS-CoV-2 and coronaviruses. The antigens of these receptors remain unknown. Unexposed donor CD4+ T cells date from 2011-2018, before the COVID-19 pandemic. After ten to eleven days of culture, CD4+ T cells were isolated. Here immunoSEQ multiplex PCR was the method, and the copy in TCRdb shows in-frame clones only, minus some. The sample includes tens of thousands of clones, less than 85% of them seen just once. Sample: CD4+ T cells from PBMCs, cultured in vitro. The source of these receptors is a human donor in good health.

The rearrangement uses TRBV19 and TRBJ1-1; D remains ambiguous. Trimming took off 6 bases at V and 1 base at J, with 12 bases between the two ends. Per germline, CDR1 LNHDA and CDR2 SQIVND (reference sequence). This CDR3 region has 14 residues. The CDR3 nucleotides are TGTGCCAGTAGGGAGAACGGATGGAACACTGAAGCTTTCTTT. Its translation: CASRENGWNTEAFF. Looking up the rest from reference TRBV19 and TRBJ1-1 gives the full variable domain: DGGITQSPKYLFRKEGQNVTLSCEQNLNHDAMYWYRQDPGQGLRLIYYSQIVNDFQKGDIAEGYSVSREKKESFPLTVTSAQKNPTAFYLCASRENGWNTEAFFGQGTRLTVV.

The chain carries TRBV7-3 and TRBJ2-5, with D possibly being TRBD1 or TRBD2 (6 bases each). Trimming pared 2 bases from V and 1 base from J, leaving 11 bases between. CDR1 is SGHTA and CDR2 is FQGTGA in the germline V gene. This CDR3 spans 15 amino acids. The CDR3 here is CASSLDGGPQETQYF. CDR3 nucleotides: TGTGCCAGCAGCTTAGACGGGGGCCCCCAAGAGACCCAGTACTTC.

This clone appeared once. V and J are TRBV6-6 and TRBJ1-2; 7 bases map to TRBD1. V was pared by 6 bases and J by 7 bases, with 11 bases of the junction left unmatched. The CDR3 contains 14 residues. CDR1 is MNHNY and CDR2 is SVGAGI in the germline V gene (reference sequence). CDR3 in DNA: TGTGCCAGCAGACTTGACAGGGCCGTAGGTGGCTACACCTTC. Encoded protein: CASRLDRAVGGYTF.

The J gene is TRBJ2-1, the V gene TRBV5-1; TRBD2 matches at 9 bases. From germline, CDR1 is SGHRS and CDR2 YFSETQ. This CDR3 is 15 amino acids long. V shed 3 bases and J 6 bases; nucleotides not matched to a gene: 7. CDR3 bases: TGCGCCAGCAGCTACTTAGCGGGAGTTCGCAATGAGCAGTTCTTC. It is translated as CASSYLAGVRNEQFF.

J is TRBJ1-6 and V is TRBV3-1 (or the pseudogene TRBV3-2); D not resolved. Trimming removed 0 bases at V and 12 bases at J, with 21 bases between. The CDR3 sequence is 17 residues long. CDR1 is LGHDT and CDR2 is YNNKEL in the germline V gene (reference sequence). The CDR3 protein is CASSQDPPAQASGPLHF. The CDR3 coding sequence is TGTGCCAGCAGCCAAGATCCCCCCGCGCAGGCCTCGGGACCCCTCCACTTT.

The CDR3 protein is CASGLGLQGGGEKLFF. The CDR3 DNA sequence: TGTGCTAGTGGTTTGGGCCTCCAGGGGGGTGGTGAAAAACTGTTTTTT. V usage is TRBV12-5 and J usage is TRBJ1-4, with 7 bases lining up with TRBD1. CDR1 LGHNT and CDR2 FRNRAP come from the germline V gene. After removal of 1 base from V and 7 bases from J, the junction contained 9 bases not matched to a gene. This CDR3 is 16 amino acids long.

V is TRBV19 and J is TRBJ1-1; weak D call: TRBD1 (6 bases). In germline, CDR1 is LNHDA, CDR2 SQIVND (reference sequence). V dropped 8 bases and J dropped 2 bases, with 21 bases sitting between them. This CDR3 is 16 amino acids long. The CDR3 region is CASFQGRTTFNTEAFF. The CDR3 DNA is TGTGCCAGTTTCCAGGGGCGAACCACCTTTAACACTGAAGCTTTCTTT.

The chain is built from TRBV3-1 (or the pseudogene TRBV3-2) and TRBJ2-7; TRBD1 matches 7 bases. The CDR3 is 12 amino acids. Germline-derived CDR1 and CDR2 are LGHDT and YNNKEL (reference sequence). V was pared by 11 bases and J by 1 base, with 5 bases of the junction left unmatched. CDR3 residues: CAAGGRSYEQYF. CDR3 nucleotides: TGTGCCGCAGGGGGAAGGTCCTACGAGCAGTACTTC.

This clone was detected a few times. The chain uses TRBV5-1 and TRBJ1-6, with 8 nucleotides matching TRBD1. CDR1 SGHRS and CDR2 YFSETQ come from the germline V gene. J gave up 8 bases and V 2 bases, and 3 bases lay outside the gene matches. The CDR3 is 14 amino acids. The CDR3 bases are TGCGCCAGCAGCTTTGGACAGGGCTATTCACCCCTCCACTTT. It is translated as CASSFGQGYSPLHF.

J is TRBJ1-4 and V is TRBV13; maybe TRBD1 (5 bases). From germline, CDR1 is PRHDT and CDR2 FYEKMQ (reference sequence). The CDR3 loop spans 15 amino acids. Trimming took 3 bases from V and 5 from J, leaving 13 bases between them. The CDR3 DNA is TGTGCCAGCAGCTTCACCGACAGCCCGAATGAAAAACTGTTTTTT. Translation: CASSFTDSPNEKLFF.

The chain recombines TRBV5-4 with TRBJ1-1; a possible D gene is TRBD1 (5 bases). The CDR3 is made up of 15 amino acids. Trimming stripped 4 bases from V and 5 bases from J, with 18 bases between. Germline CDR1 is SGHNT and CDR2 is YYREEE (reference sequence). The CDR3 nucleotides are TGTGCCAGCAGCCCCGGGGGGGTTGCGAAGACTGAAGCTTTCTTT. Protein product: CASSPGGVAKTEAFF.

The V and J genes are TRBV5-4 and TRBJ2-3; weak D call: TRBD2 (6 bases). V lost 6 bases to trimming and J lost 1 base, with 18 bases between them. This CDR3 comprises 16 residues. Germline-derived CDR1 and CDR2 are SGHNT and YYREEE (reference sequence). The CDR3 region has the DNA TGTGCCAGCACCTTAGGGGTAGCGGTAGGCACAGATACGCAGTATTTT. This sequence encodes CASTLGVAVGTDTQYF.